The 3 T cell receptor beta chains reported below all come from one sample, sequenced in a study of STAT3 mutations in large granular lymphocyte leukemia. Study-wide results and caveats: In T-cell large granular lymphocyte leukemia, about half of patients showed multiple immunodominant subclonotypes.

Sequenced by immunoSEQ multiplex PCR; TCRdb stores in-frame clones only, minus some. Of approximately 20,000 clones in the sample, 92% were seen once. Their antigens remain unidentified. Sample: peripheral blood mononuclear cells. These receptors came from a man aged 60 to 75 with T-cell large granular lymphocyte leukemia. Some clones in this sample may be carry-over from other donors' samples.

The rearrangement uses TRBV5-1 and TRBJ1-2; D is perhaps TRBD1 (6 bases). Trimming removed 0 bases at V and 7 bases at J, with 13 bases between. In germline, CDR1 is SGHRS, CDR2 YFSETQ. The CDR3 runs to 14 residues. DNA of the CDR3: TGCGCCAGCAGCTTGGCCTTGGAGGGGGTTGGCTACACCTTC. Protein product: CASSLALEGVGYTF. Full variable domain (remainder filled in from reference TRBV5-1 and TRBJ1-2): KAGVTQTPRYLIKTRGQQVTLSCSPISGHRSVSWYQQTPGQGLQFLFEYFSETQRNKGNFPGRFSGRQFSNSRSEMNVSTLELGDSALYLCASSLALEGVGYTFGSGTRLTVV.

The chain has TRBV5-1 and TRBJ1-4; D is unclear. The CDR3 spans 15 residues. The V end was cut by 4 bases, the J end by 2 bases, with 12 bases between. The V gene's germline CDR1 is SGHRS and CDR2 YFSETQ. CDR3 in DNA: TGCGCCAGCAGCCGGGAGGGTCGGACTAATGAAAAACTGTTTTTT. It encodes CASSREGRTNEKLFF.

As regards this clone: One end of the junction varies from germline; a read error may be responsible. CDR3 in amino acids: CASSTGQGAGEQYF. Here the CDR3 DNA reads TGTGCTAGCAGCACAGGACAGGGGGCGGGAGAGCAGTACTTC. The chain combines TRBV7-7 with TRBJ2-7, with 11 positions matching TRBD1. Germline CDR1 SSHAT, CDR2 FNYEAQ (reference sequence). The CDR3 spans 14 residues.